A single sample is the source of the 2 T cell receptor beta chains below, sequenced in a study of shared clonotypes between healthy human individuals. Terminally differentiated effector memory CD45RA+ cells were left out of the naive CD8 fraction, which was CD45RO-negative and positively selected for CCR7. The repertoire was sequenced with immunoSEQ multiplex PCR; TCRdb's copy has only in-frame clones and lacks some. Here the sample spans roughly 2.1 million clones, more than 85% being singletons. The specimen was naive CD8+ T cells from PBMCs. These receptors all stem from a man aged 18 to 30 in good health. Some clones in this sample may be carry-over from other donors' samples.

The chain carries TRBV6-1 and TRBJ1-5; 10 bases map to TRBD1. CDR1 is MNHNS and CDR2 is SASEGT in the germline V gene. CDR3 length: 15 residues. Unmatched junction bases numbered 5, after V lost 5 bases and J lost 4 bases. This CDR3 is CASSPGQGINQPQHF. In DNA, the CDR3 is TGTGCCAGCAGTCCGGGACAGGGGATTAATCAGCCCCAGCATTTT.

J is TRBJ1-1 and V is TRBV6-1; possibly TRBD1 for D (5 bases). The V gene lost 3 bases and the J gene lost 3 bases, with 14 bases spanning the gap. The CDR3 totals 15 residues. Germline-derived CDR1 and CDR2 are MNHNS and SASEGT. The CDR3 DNA follows: TGTGCCAGCAGTGACTGGAGTGCAGGGTACACTGAAGCTTTCTTT. Translation gives CASSDWSAGYTEAFF.